Below, 15 T cell receptor beta chains from the same sample are listed, as sequenced in a study of T cells in Graves' hyperthyroidism and ophthalmopathy. The source material, RNA transcripts, was used to amplify TCR beta CDR3 regions. HTBI primers were the set used in a first-round RT-PCR of the TCR CDR3. Using its own MiXCR run on the multiplex PCR reads, TCRdb lists one record per CDR3 protein. The data hold hundreds of thousands of distinct CDR3 sequences, with roughly 15% observed a single time. Sequencing was done on a sample of blood. Every receptor here comes from a woman younger than 30 with Graves' ophthalmopathy.

This clonotype showed up many times. The chain couples TRBV6-1 to TRBJ1-2; D is ambiguous. V dropped 4 bases and J dropped 3 bases, with 15 bases sitting between them. Germline CDR1 and CDR2: MNHNS and SASEGT. This CDR3 has 15 amino acids. The CDR3 protein is CASSGYSNDDYGYTF. The CDR3 coding sequence is TGTGCCAGCAGTGGTTACAGTAATGATGACTATGGCTACACCTTC.

This clonotype was seen repeatedly, ten times or more. The V and J genes are TRBV6-1 and TRBJ1-2; D not certain. The CDR3 contains 15 residues. Trimming removed 5 bases at V and 2 bases at J, with 15 bases between. The V gene's germline CDR1 is MNHNS and CDR2 SASEGT. This CDR3 is CASSLRQNYNYGYTF. Here the CDR3 DNA reads TGTGCCAGCAGTTTACGCCAGAATTACAACTATGGCTACACCTTC.

This clonotype was observed many times. The chain recombines TRBV19 with TRBJ1-1, with D possibly TRBD1 on 5 matching bases. Germline V gene lookup returns CDR1 LNHDA and CDR2 SQIVND (reference sequence). Trimming left V 9 bases short and J 1 base short, with 15 bases between. This CDR3 is built from 14 residues. The CDR3 spells CASYYGGRNTEAFF. The CDR3 DNA is TGTGCCAGCTACTACGGGGGTCGGAACACTGAAGCTTTCTTT.

This clonotype was recorded a few times. This may come from a read error, since a much larger clone is one base off. The J gene is TRBJ1-2, the V gene TRBV7-6, with unresolved D. Looked up from germline, CDR1 is SGHVS and CDR2 is FNYEAQ. V lost 7 bases and J 6 bases, leaving 30 bases between the germline ends. This CDR3 is 18 amino acids long. As DNA, the CDR3 is TGTGCCAGCAACGCCACCTCCCCTGGGGTATTGGCATTGGATGGCTACACCTTC. Translated, it gives CASNATSPGVLALDGYTF.

This chain links TRBV7-8 with TRBJ1-2; D is uncertain. V was clipped by 1 base and J by 4 bases, with 10 bases between them. Germline CDR1 SGHVS, CDR2 FQNEAQ. The CDR3 runs 14 residues. The CDR3 here is CASSLGGSAYGYTF. CDR3 DNA: TGTGCCAGCAGCTTAGGAGGGTCGGCCTATGGCTACACCTTC.

This clonotype was seen many times. The rearrangement joins TRBV28 to TRBJ2-3; no reliable D call. Deletions cut 5 bases from V and 1 base from J, with 7 bases between. This CDR3 has 13 amino acids. Germline-derived CDR1 and CDR2 are MDHEN and SYDVKM. DNA of the CDR3: TGTGCCAGCAGTCCGCTCCGCACAGATACGCAGTATTTT. This encodes CASSPLRTDTQYF.

This clonotype was seen repeatedly, ten times or more. The chain recombines TRBV11-2 with TRBJ1-4; D unclear. CDR1 is SGHAT, CDR2 FQNNGV, per germline. CDR3 length: 14 amino acids. V gave up 3 bases and J gave up 8 bases, with 13 bases separating them. The CDR3, as DNA: TGTGCCAGCAGCTTGAGTTGGCGGGAAGAAAAACTGTTTTTT. Protein product: CASSLSWREEKLFF.

This clonotype was seen a few times. The chain links TRBV29-1 to TRBJ2-3, with D possibly matching TRBD1 (5 bases). This CDR3 comprises 13 residues. Trimming shortened V by 8 bases and J by 2 bases, and 14 bases separated the two germline ends. Germline lookup yields CDR1 SQVTM and CDR2 ANQGSEA. DNA of the CDR3: TGCAGCTCTCTTCTGACAGACACAGATACGCAGTATTTT. It is translated as CSSLLTDTDTQYF.

The chain employs TRBV6-1 and TRBJ2-1; no firm D call. V was clipped by 2 bases and J by 10 bases, with 9 bases between them. The CDR3 loop spans 12 amino acids. Germline CDR1 and CDR2: MNHNS and SASEGT. The CDR3 reads CASSELMGEQFF. CDR3 in DNA: TGTGCCAGCAGTGAACTCATGGGAGAGCAGTTCTTC.

In this sample, this clonotype turned up many times. The V call is TRBV6-5, the J call TRBJ2-5, with TRBD2 identical over 9 bases. The length of the CDR3 is 16 residues. Germline CDR1 reads MNHEY; CDR2 reads SVGAGI. V lost 2 bases to trimming and J lost 5 bases; unmatched junction nucleotides: 9. As DNA, the CDR3 is TGTGCCAGCAGTTACCTCGCGGGGGGGCCGGAGGAGACCCAGTACTTC. Protein: CASSYLAGGPEETQYF.

There are many counts of this clonotype. This chain uses TRBV7-2 with TRBJ2-3; no firm D call. With 3 bases removed from V and 6 bases from J, the gap between germline ends came to 16 bases. CDR1 is SGHTA and CDR2 is FQGNSA in the germline V gene. CDR3 length: 15 amino acids. CDR3 amino acids: CASSFALPSADTQYF. CDR3 in DNA: TGTGCCAGCAGCTTCGCACTCCCGTCCGCTGATACGCAGTATTTT. The complete variable domain, with remaining parts taken from reference TRBV7-2 and TRBJ2-3, reads GAGVSQSPSNKVTEKGKDVELRCDPISGHTALYWYRQSLGQGLEFLIYFQGNSAPDKSGLPSDRFSAERTGGSVSTLTIQRTQQEDSAVYLCASSFALPSADTQYFGPGTRLTVL.

This clonotype was seen only a few times. This rearrangement joins TRBV20-1 to TRBJ2-7, with 9 bases aligning to TRBD1. The CDR3 extends over 15 amino acids. J was trimmed by 2 bases and V by 5 bases; bases with no gene match: 10. In germline, CDR1 is DFQATT, CDR2 SNEGSKA (reference sequence). The CDR3 region has the DNA TGCAGTGCTTCAGACCAAAGGACAGGGGCCTACGAGCAGTACTTC. It is translated as CSASDQRTGAYEQYF.

This clonotype was seen a handful of times. This chain uses TRBV4-1 with TRBJ2-2, with D possibly TRBD1 on 6 matching bases. The V end lost 0 bases, the J end lost 7 bases, and 12 bases lay between the germline ends. Germline V gives CDR1 MGHRA, CDR2 YSYEKL. The CDR3 spans 15 residues. The CDR3 region has the DNA TGCGCCAGCAGCCAAGAGGCAGGGGCCGACGGGGAGCTGTTTTTT. Its protein product is CASSQEAGADGELFF.

In this sample, this clonotype turned up a few times. V usage is TRBV4-3 and J usage is TRBJ1-3; D not certain. The germline gives CDR1 LGHNA, CDR2 YSLEER. The CDR3 is made up of 13 amino acids. Trimming pared 3 bases from V and 1 base from J, leaving 4 bases between. This CDR3 is CASSHQSGNTIYF. CDR3 bases: TGCGCCAGCAGCCATCAGTCTGGAAACACCATATATTTT.

This clonotype occurred a few times. The genes are TRBV6-2 or TRBV6-3 and TRBJ1-3; 7 bases align to TRBD1. This CDR3 is 17 amino acids long. Looked up from germline, CDR1 is MNHEY and CDR2 is SVGEGT. V trimming: 6 bases; J trimming: 0 bases; junction bases outside the gene matches: 11. CDR3 nucleotide sequence: TGTGCCAGCAGCCCTTGGACAGGTTACAGCTCTGGAAACACCATATATTTT. Protein: CASSPWTGYSSGNTIYF.